Listed below are T cell receptor beta chains from one sample, sequenced in a study of cytomegalovirus exposure and HLA in healthy donors. Using immunoSEQ multiplex PCR, the repertoire was profiled, and TCRdb retains in-frame clones only, with some absent. This sample has 100,000 to 150,000 clones, with over 60% found just once. Material: PBMCs. Every receptor here comes from a man between 60 and 70 years old in good health and CMV-seropositive. The conserved cysteine and the conserved F or W are not part of the CDR3 here.

V gene	J gene	CDR3 protein
TRBV19	TRBJ2-7	ASRTTGGGYEQY
TRBV28	TRBJ2-7	ASRLPGTGGGEQY
TRBV28	TRBJ2-1	ASSSPGTIGNEQF
TRBV6-6	TRBJ2-7	ASSPPDKPYEQY
TRBV5-1	TRBJ1-1	ASSSTGTNTEAF
TRBV28	TRBJ1-2	ASGGRGYGYT
TRBV6-1	TRBJ1-3	ASGSGSGNTIY
TRBV14	TRBJ1-3	ASESPGNTIY
TRBV5-1	TRBJ2-5	ASSLGIGTGGAETQY
TRBV12-2	TRBJ1-4	ASRPPDRTKGYNEKLF
TRBV5-1	TRBJ2-6	ASARQQGLLGANVLT
TRBV7-7	TRBJ1-1	ASNTGESEAF
TRBV19	TRBJ2-5	ASSMSRGDKGTQY
TRBV28	TRBJ2-3	ASASGTSGTLDTQY
TRBV10-3	TRBJ2-1	AISERGLNEQF
TRBV5-4	TRBJ1-4	ASSPRGVATNEKLF